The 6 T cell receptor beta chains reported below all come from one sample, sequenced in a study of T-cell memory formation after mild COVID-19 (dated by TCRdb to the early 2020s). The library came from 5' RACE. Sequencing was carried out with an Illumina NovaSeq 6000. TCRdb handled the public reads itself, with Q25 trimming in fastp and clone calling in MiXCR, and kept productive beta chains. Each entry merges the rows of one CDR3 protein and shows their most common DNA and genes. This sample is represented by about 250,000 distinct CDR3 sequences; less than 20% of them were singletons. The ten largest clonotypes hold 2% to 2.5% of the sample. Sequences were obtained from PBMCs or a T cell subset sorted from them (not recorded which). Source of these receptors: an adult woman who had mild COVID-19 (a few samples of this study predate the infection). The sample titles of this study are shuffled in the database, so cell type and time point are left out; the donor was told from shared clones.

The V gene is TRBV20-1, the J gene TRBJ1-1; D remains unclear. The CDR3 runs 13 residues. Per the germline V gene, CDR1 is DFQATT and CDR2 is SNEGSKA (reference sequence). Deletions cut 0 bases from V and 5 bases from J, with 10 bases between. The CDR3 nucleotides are TGCAGTGCTAGAGATCTTCTCTTGACTGAAGCTTTCTTT. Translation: CSARDLLLTEAFF.

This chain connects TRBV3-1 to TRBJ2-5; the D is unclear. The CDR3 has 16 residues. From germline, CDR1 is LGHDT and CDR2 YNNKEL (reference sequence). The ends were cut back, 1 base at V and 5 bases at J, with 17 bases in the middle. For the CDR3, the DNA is TGTGCCAGCAGCCAAGGGGCGAGCACCATCCAGGAGACCCAGTACTTC. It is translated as CASSQGASTIQETQYF.

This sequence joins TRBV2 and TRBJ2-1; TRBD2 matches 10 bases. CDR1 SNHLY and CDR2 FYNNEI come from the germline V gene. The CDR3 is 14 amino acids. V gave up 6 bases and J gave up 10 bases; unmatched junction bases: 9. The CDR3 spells CASRRTSGMGEQFF. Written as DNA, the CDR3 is TGTGCCAGCAGGCGCACTAGCGGGATGGGAGAGCAGTTCTTC. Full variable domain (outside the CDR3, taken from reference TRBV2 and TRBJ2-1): EPEVTQTPSHQVTQMGQEVILRCVPISNHLYFYWYRQILGQKVEFLVSFYNNEISEKSEIFDDQFSVERPDGSNFTLKIRSTKLEDSAMYFCASRRTSGMGEQFFGPGTRLTVL.

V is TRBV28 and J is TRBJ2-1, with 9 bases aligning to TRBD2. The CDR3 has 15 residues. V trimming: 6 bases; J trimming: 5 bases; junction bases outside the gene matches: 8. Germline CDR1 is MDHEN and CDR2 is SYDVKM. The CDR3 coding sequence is TGTGCCAGCAGCCCTAGCGGGGTGGGGAACAATGAGCAGTTCTTC. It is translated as CASSPSGVGNNEQFF.

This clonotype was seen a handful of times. The CDR3 DNA is TGTGCCAGCAGCCAGGGTCTCGGGGCTTACACCGGGGAGCTGTTTTTT. It yields the protein CASSQGLGAYTGELFF. The chain is built from TRBV11-2 and TRBJ2-2; possibly TRBD1 or TRBD2 for D (5 bases each). Trimming took off 5 bases at V and 3 bases at J, with 16 bases between the two ends. CDR1 and CDR2 from the germline V gene are SGHAT and FQNNGV. The length of the CDR3 is 16 residues.

Here the CDR3 reads CASSSRAGHGYTF. In DNA form, the CDR3 reads TGTGCCAGCAGTTCCAGGGCGGGCCATGGCTACACCTTC. The gene calls are TRBV12-3 or TRBV12-4 and TRBJ1-2, with D perhaps matching TRBD1 (5 bases). The V end lost 4 bases, the J end lost 6 bases, and 12 bases lay between the germline ends. This CDR3 comprises 13 residues.